Below, 31 T cell receptor beta chains from the same sample are listed, as sequenced in a study of blood T cell repertoires in COVID-19. Clones were sequenced by immunoSEQ multiplex PCR, and TCRdb holds only the in-frame ones, with some missing. The profile shows roughly 48,000 clones, just over 90% of them singletons. The sample was peripheral blood. All receptors come from a man aged 55-75 years with COVID-19, enrolled during active disease.

This sequence joins TRBV5-1 and TRBJ1-6, with 10 positions matching TRBD1. V shed 4 bases and J 7 bases; nucleotides not matched to a gene: 2. CDR1 and CDR2 from the germline V gene are SGHRS and YFSETQ. This CDR3 contains 14 residues. This chain's CDR3 is CASSPGQGNSPLHF. In nucleotides, the CDR3 is TGCGCCAGCAGCCCGGGACAGGGGAATTCACCCCTCCACTTT.

The chain couples TRBV2 to TRBJ2-3; possible D gene TRBD1, 6 bases. The CDR3 contains 15 residues. V gave up 6 bases and J gave up 0 bases, with 13 bases separating them. Germline loops: CDR1 SNHLY, CDR2 FYNNEI. This CDR3 is CASSTGLGSTDTQYF. CDR3 DNA: TGTGCCAGCAGCACAGGGTTAGGGAGCACAGATACGCAGTATTTT.

The gene calls are TRBV28 and TRBJ1-4; tentative D call: TRBD1 (6 bases). CDR1 and CDR2 from the germline V gene are MDHEN and SYDVKM. The CDR3 runs 15 residues. V was trimmed by 6 bases and J by 2 bases, leaving 13 bases between them. The CDR3 DNA follows: TGTGCCAGCAGCTTTGGCACAGGGACTAATGAAAAACTGTTTTTT. It translates to CASSFGTGTNEKLFF.

In DNA form, the CDR3 reads TGTGCCAGCAGCCGGGGACTAGCGAGCTCCTACAATGAGCAGTTCTTC. It is translated as CASSRGLASSYNEQFF. The genes are TRBV3-1 (or the pseudogene TRBV3-2) and TRBJ2-1; TRBD2 agrees at 10 bases. V lost 4 bases to trimming and J lost 0 bases; unmatched junction nucleotides: 3. In germline, CDR1 is LGHDT, CDR2 YNNKEL (reference sequence). This CDR3 region has 16 residues.

The chain is built from TRBV6-2 or TRBV6-3 and TRBJ1-4, with D possibly matching TRBD1 (5 bases). Germline lookup yields CDR1 MNHEY and CDR2 SVGEGT. V was trimmed by 2 bases and J by 7 bases, leaving 11 bases between them. The CDR3 runs to 14 residues. The CDR3 sequence is CASSYVQRGEKLFF. As DNA, the CDR3 is TGTGCCAGCAGTTACGTCCAAAGGGGTGAAAAACTGTTTTTT.

V and J are TRBV7-3 and TRBJ1-1; perhaps TRBD1 as D (6 bases). Per the germline V gene, CDR1 is SGHTA and CDR2 is FQGTGA. The CDR3 is 15 residues long. Trimming removed 6 bases from V and 1 base from J, with 15 bases in between. CDR3 sequence (DNA): TGTGCCAGCAGAGTGGGCAGGGGAAGGAACACTGAAGCTTTCTTT. As protein: CASRVGRGRNTEAFF.

The chain has TRBV27 and TRBJ2-1; D ambiguous. Per germline, CDR1 MNHEY and CDR2 SMNVEV (reference sequence). CDR3 length: 13 residues. The ends were cut back, 4 bases at V and 4 bases at J, with 8 bases in the middle. The CDR3, as DNA: TGTGCCAGCAGTTGGTCTAGATACAATGAGCAGTTCTTC. This gives the protein CASSWSRYNEQFF.

The chain employs TRBV5-1 and TRBJ1-1; TRBD1 might be the D (6 bases). This CDR3 is built from 14 residues. The germline gives CDR1 SGHRS, CDR2 YFSETQ. V lost 2 bases and J lost 0, with 8 bases in between. CDR3 DNA: TGCGCCAGCAGCTTTGGACAGATGAACACTGAAGCTTTCTTT. Residues: CASSFGQMNTEAFF.

This clone was seen only once. This rearrangement joins TRBV9 to TRBJ1-3, with 10 bases matching TRBD1. CDR1 is SGDLS, CDR2 YYNGEE, per germline. V shed 4 bases, J shed 4 bases, and the junction held 2 bases outside the gene matches. The CDR3 has 14 amino acids. The CDR3 nucleotides read TGTGCCAGCAGCTTGACAGGGGGCGGAAACACCATATATTTT. Protein product: CASSLTGGGNTIYF.

The chain couples TRBV5-1 to TRBJ2-2; D might be TRBD2 (7 bases). CDR1 is SGHRS and CDR2 is YFSETQ in the germline V gene. The CDR3 totals 17 residues. V shed 2 bases and J shed 4 bases, with 18 bases lying between them. The CDR3 loop reads CASSFPGGSGTTGELFF. As DNA, the CDR3 is TGCGCCAGCAGCTTTCCGGGGGGCTCGGGCACCACCGGGGAGCTGTTTTTT.

V and J are TRBV7-9 and TRBJ1-2; D is possibly TRBD1 (6 bases). CDR1 is SEHNR, CDR2 FQNEAQ, per germline (reference sequence). The length of the CDR3 is 15 residues. With 0 bases removed from V and 2 bases from J, the gap between germline ends came to 10 bases. For the CDR3, the DNA is TGTGCCAGCAGCTTAGCGTACAGGGCGAACTATGGCTACACCTTC. Translating it yields CASSLAYRANYGYTF.

The rearrangement uses TRBV28 and TRBJ2-7; D is perhaps TRBD1 (6 bases). The CDR3 has 14 amino acids. Per germline, CDR1 MDHEN and CDR2 SYDVKM. V gave up 7 bases and J gave up 0 bases, with 13 bases separating them. The CDR3 sequence is CASTQGGFSYEQYF. CDR3 nucleotides: TGTGCCAGCACCCAAGGGGGTTTCTCCTACGAGCAGTACTTC.

The rearrangement uses TRBV27 and TRBJ1-3; no clear D. This CDR3 is 15 amino acids long. Germline CDR1 reads MNHEY; CDR2 reads SMNVEV (reference sequence). Trimming shortened V by 6 bases and J by 0 bases, and 12 bases separated the two germline ends. Written as DNA, the CDR3 is TGTGCCAGCAGACTGGCGGGGAGCTCTGGAAACACCATATATTTT. Translating it yields CASRLAGSSGNTIYF.

The DNA of the CDR3 is TGTGCCAGCAGTTTAGGTCAATCGGCCCAGCATTTT. It is translated as CASSLGQSAQHF. The chain has TRBV12-3 or TRBV12-4 and TRBJ1-5, with D unclear. CDR3 size: 12 residues. V was trimmed by 1 base and J by 11 bases, leaving 9 bases between them.

This clone was picked up one time. The rearrangement joins TRBV4-2 to TRBJ1-1, with 7 nucleotides matching TRBD1. Looked up from germline, CDR1 is LGHNA and CDR2 is YNFKEQ. Unmatched junction bases numbered 6, after V lost 1 base and J lost 4 bases. The CDR3 sequence is 15 residues long. The CDR3 region has the DNA TGTGCCAGCAGCCAAGTTACAGGGGTGACCACTGAAGCTTTCTTT. It specifies CASSQVTGVTTEAFF.

The J gene is TRBJ1-2, the V gene TRBV15; 11 bases are shared with TRBD1. After removal of 3 bases from V and 4 bases from J, the junction contained 4 bases not matched to a gene. The germline CDR1 and CDR2 sequences are LNHNV and YYDKDF (reference sequence). This CDR3 has 15 residues. The CDR3 region is CATSRPGQGAYGYTF. The CDR3, as DNA: TGTGCCACCAGCAGGCCTGGACAGGGGGCCTATGGCTACACCTTC.

As regards this clone: Other nucleotide sequences from this sample produce the same CDR3. This rearrangement joins TRBV6-1 to TRBJ1-6, with a possible D match to TRBD1 (6 bases). Germline V gives CDR1 MNHNS, CDR2 SASEGT. Trimming took off 1 base at V and 0 bases at J, with 10 bases between the two ends. This CDR3 is 17 amino acids long. The CDR3 region is CASSEVGGSSYNSPLHF. CDR3 DNA: TGTGCCAGCAGTGAAGTAGGGGGAAGCTCCTATAATTCACCCCTCCACTTT.

V and J are TRBV2 and TRBJ1-6; possible D gene TRBD1, 5 bases. The CDR3 runs to 14 residues. Per the germline V gene, CDR1 is SNHLY and CDR2 is FYNNEI. Trimming removed 5 bases at V and 7 bases at J, with 12 bases between. CDR3 DNA: TGTGCCAGCAGTCCCGGCCAGGGCAATTCACCCCTCCACTTT. It specifies CASSPGQGNSPLHF.

Remarks on this clone: The junction shows a germline mismatch at one end, possibly a read error. The chain has TRBV4-2 and TRBJ2-1; D is possibly TRBD1 (6 bases). Germline CDR1 and CDR2: LGHNA and YNFKEQ. This CDR3 has 15 amino acids. This CDR3 reads CASSQEQGSHNEQFF. The CDR3 DNA sequence: TGTGCCAGCAGCCAAGAACAGGGCTCCCACAATGAGCAGTTCTTC.

This chain joins TRBV19 and TRBJ1-5; maybe TRBD1 (6 bases). Per the germline V gene, CDR1 is LNHDA and CDR2 is SQIVND (reference sequence). Trimming removed 5 bases from V and 5 bases from J, with 22 bases in between. The CDR3 loop spans 17 amino acids. CDR3: CASSPRLGASWDQPQHF. CDR3 DNA: TGTGCCAGTAGTCCCCGGTTGGGGGCGAGTTGGGATCAGCCCCAGCATTTT.

This chain links TRBV4-2 with TRBJ2-3, with D possibly matching TRBD2 (6 bases). Germline values: CDR1 LGHNA, CDR2 YNFKEQ. This CDR3 has 18 residues. Trimming removed 4 bases at V and 4 bases at J, with 24 bases between. In DNA, the CDR3 is TGTGCCAGCAGCCCTATGCGACTAGGACTCCAAAAAGCAGATACGCAGTATTTT. As protein: CASSPMRLGLQKADTQYF.

V usage is TRBV11-2 and J usage is TRBJ2-1; D gene ambiguous. CDR1 and CDR2 from the germline V gene are SGHAT and FQNNGV. This CDR3 is built from 13 residues. Trimming pared 1 base from V and 7 bases from J, leaving 8 bases between. Here the CDR3 DNA reads TGTGCCAGCAGCTTAGTTGGAGTAAATGAGCAGTTCTTC. It codes for CASSLVGVNEQFF.

This rearrangement joins TRBV19 to TRBJ1-2; TRBD1 might be the D (5 bases). Germline lookup yields CDR1 LNHDA and CDR2 SQIVND (reference sequence). Between the trimmed V and J ends, which lost 6 bases and 3 bases, there was a span of 20 bases. The CDR3 consists of 16 residues. DNA for the CDR3: TGTGCCAGTAGATCAAGGGGCGCCGTCCCGCACTATGGCTACACCTTC. Encoded protein: CASRSRGAVPHYGYTF.

V and J are TRBV4-2 and TRBJ1-2; D not resolved. With 0 bases removed from V and 8 bases from J, the gap between germline ends came to 7 bases. The V gene's germline CDR1 is LGHNA and CDR2 YNFKEQ. The CDR3 is made up of 12 amino acids. This CDR3 is CASSQDFYGYTF. Written as DNA, the CDR3 is TGTGCCAGCAGCCAAGATTTCTACGGCTACACCTTC.

The V gene is TRBV30, the J gene TRBJ1-4; D not certain. V was cut by 0 bases and J by 3 bases, with 2 bases left in between. This CDR3 is built from 12 residues. The germline V gene encodes CDR1 GTSNPN and CDR2 SVGIG (reference sequence). CDR3 nucleotides: TGTGCCTGGAGTGTCTCTAATGAAAAACTGTTTTTT. Translation gives CAWSVSNEKLFF.

This clone was observed once. The V gene is TRBV28, the J gene TRBJ2-7; D perhaps matches TRBD1 (6 bases). CDR1 MDHEN and CDR2 SYDVKM come from the germline V gene. The CDR3 has 17 amino acids. Trimming left V 3 bases short and J 2 bases short, with 20 bases between. The CDR3 loop is CASSFIGGTPRAYEQYF. Here the CDR3 DNA reads TGTGCCAGCAGTTTTATAGGGGGAACCCCAAGGGCCTACGAGCAGTACTTC.

V usage is TRBV10-3 and J usage is TRBJ2-1; 8 bases are shared with TRBD2. V lost 3 bases to trimming and J lost 12 bases; unmatched junction nucleotides: 1. Germline CDR1 and CDR2: ENHRY and SYGVKD. The CDR3 consists of 11 residues. The DNA for the CDR3 is TGTGCCATCAGTGACCTAGCGGGGCAGTTCTTC. Protein product: CAISDLAGQFF.

This rearrangement joins TRBV19 to TRBJ2-3; TRBD2 matches at 8 bases. With V trimmed by 7 bases and J by 3 bases, 15 bases remained unmatched. CDR1 is LNHDA, CDR2 SQIVND, per germline (reference sequence). This CDR3 comprises 17 residues. CDR3 protein: CASTPSYRGGGTDTQYF. The DNA for the CDR3 is TGTGCCAGTACCCCGTCGTATCGGGGGGGAGGAACAGATACGCAGTATTTT.

The genes are TRBV19 and TRBJ1-5; weak D call: TRBD1 (6 bases). Between the trimmed V and J ends, which lost 3 bases and 0 bases, there was a span of 12 bases. The germline V gene encodes CDR1 LNHDA and CDR2 SQIVND (reference sequence). The CDR3 contains 16 residues. In DNA, the CDR3 is TGTGCCAGTAGTATGGGACAAATATATAGCAATCAGCCCCAGCATTTT. Translated: CASSMGQIYSNQPQHF.

This sequence joins TRBV2 and TRBJ1-2, with TRBD1 matching over 8 bases. Per germline, CDR1 SNHLY and CDR2 FYNNEI. The ends lost 7 bases at V and 4 bases at J; junction bases unmatched: 5. This CDR3 has 13 amino acids. As DNA, the CDR3 is TGTGCCAGCAATCCGGGACAGGTCTATGGCTACACCTTC. It is translated as CASNPGQVYGYTF.

This chain joins TRBV5-1 and TRBJ2-1; 7 bases match TRBD2. The CDR3 length is 17 residues. V shed 1 base and J 0 bases; nucleotides not matched to a gene: 7. Looked up from germline, CDR1 is SGHRS and CDR2 is YFSETQ. The CDR3 coding sequence is TGCGCCAGCAGCTTGCTTGCGGGAGCCCTCTCCTACAATGAGCAGTTCTTC. Amino acids: CASSLLAGALSYNEQFF.